These T cell receptor beta chains were read from a single sample in a study of neurological immune-mediated disorders. TCRdb itself ran the 5' RACE reads through MiXCR, one entry per CDR3 protein. This table holds approximately 48,000 distinct CDR3 sequences, roughly 3% found once. Sequencing was done on a sample of PBMCs. The receptors shown here come from a woman between 45 and 65 years old with multiple sclerosis. Both conserved end residues are part of each CDR3. Fields, in order: D gene, J gene, clone size, V gene, CDR3 DNA, CDR3 protein. A D gene is named only where the DNA matches it firmly. Each size is once, few, many, or a class for an expanded clone.

NA,TRBJ2-2,many,TRBV20-1,TGCAGTGCTAGGGCCGGGACAAGGGGCACCGGGGAGCTGTTTTTT,CSARAGTRGTGELFF
TRBD1,TRBJ2-1,many,TRBV20-1,TGCAGTGCTAGAGACTCCACCGGGACAGGGTCCTACAATGAGCAGTTCTTC,CSARDSTGTGSYNEQFF
NA,TRBJ2-7,many,TRBV20-1,TGCAGTGCTAGAGATCCTACACCTGCTCTGGGCCTTCCATTCTACGAGCAGTACTTC,CSARDPTPALGLPFYEQYF
TRBD1,TRBJ1-1,many,TRBV5-1,TGCGCCAGCAGCCCGTCTCCAGGGGGCACTGAAGCTTTCTTT,CASSPSPGGTEAFF
NA,TRBJ2-2,many,TRBV5-1,TGCGCCAGCAGCGGAGGGCCCGGGGAGCTGTTTTTT,CASSGGPGELFF
TRBD2,TRBJ2-2,many,TRBV6-5,TGTGCCAGCAGTGGGACTAGCGGGGGGATCGGCACCGGGGAGCTGTTTTTT,CASSGTSGGIGTGELFF
NA,TRBJ1-3,many,TRBV12-3/TRBV12-4,TGTGCCAGCAGAGAAAGGGAAGGCCGAAACACCATATATTTT,CASREREGRNTIYF
NA,TRBJ2-7,many,TRBV5-1,TGCGCCAGCAGCTTGATGGGGGGTAGCTACGAGCAGTACTTC,CASSLMGGSYEQYF
TRBD1,TRBJ2-3,many,TRBV10-3,TGTGCCATCAGTGAGTCAGAAGGGACAGGGATCGCAGATACGCAGTATTTT,CAISESEGTGIADTQYF
TRBD1,TRBJ1-2,many,TRBV20-1,TGCAGTGCTCGAACTGACAGGGACTATGGCTACACCTTC,CSARTDRDYGYTF
TRBD2,TRBJ2-3,many,TRBV2,TGTGCCAGCAGTGTAGAAGGGACTAGCGGGGGAGATACGCAGTATTTT,CASSVEGTSGGDTQYF
NA,TRBJ2-5,many,TRBV9,TGTGCCAGCAGCGTAGCGGGAGCCCGGGAGACCCAGTACTTC,CASSVAGARETQYF
NA,TRBJ2-7,many,TRBV12-3/TRBV12-4,TGTGCCAGCAGTTTAGCGCTACCTTTGTACCAGTACTTC,CASSLALPLYQYF
TRBD1,TRBJ2-7,many,TRBV10-3,TGTGCCATCGGGACAGGGGGCTACGAGCAGTACTTC,CAIGTGGYEQYF
NA,TRBJ2-3,many,TRBV29-1,TGCAGCGCGGGGACGGCTGCACGTGATACGCAGTATTTT,CSAGTAARDTQYF
NA,TRBJ2-5,many,TRBV12-3/TRBV12-4,TGTGCCAGCAGTTTAAAGGCGTTAGAGACCCAGTACTTC,CASSLKALETQYF
NA,TRBJ1-2,many,TRBV27,TGTGCCAGCAGTTTAAACCGGGACACGGCCTATGGCTACACCTTC,CASSLNRDTAYGYTF
NA,TRBJ1-1,many,TRBV6-1,TGTGCCAGCACCCCAACGGGACATGGGGCTTTCTTT,CASTPTGHGAFF
TRBD1,TRBJ2-5,many,TRBV15,TGTGCCACCAGCAGACCCACAGGGGTTGAGACCCAGTACTTC,CATSRPTGVETQYF
TRBD2,TRBJ2-3,many,TRBV20-1,TGCAGCGGTCAGCAAGCGGGGGGTCCCATTTTAGATACGCAGTATTTT,CSGQQAGGPILDTQYF
NA,TRBJ2-5,many,TRBV7-2,TGTGCCAGCAGCTTAGGCAGGACTGAGACCCAGTACTTC,CASSLGRTETQYF
TRBD2,TRBJ2-1,many,TRBV7-2,TGTGCCAGCAGCTTTTTCTTTGGGACTAGCCCCAATGAGCAGTTCTTC,CASSFFFGTSPNEQFF
NA,TRBJ2-7,many,TRBV20-1,TGCAGTGCCAAGACAATCGCCAGGGCCAACTACGAGCAGTACTTC,CSAKTIARANYEQYF
NA,TRBJ2-5,many,TRBV11-2,TGTGCCAGCAGCTCGGCCGGGGCCGAGACCCAGTACTTC,CASSSAGAETQYF
NA,TRBJ2-5,many,TRBV24-1,TGTGCCTCTGGGGGGTTGGAGACCCAGTACTTC,CASGGLETQYF
NA,TRBJ2-7,many,TRBV5-1,TGCGCCAGCAGCCCTGGGGGCCCTGCCTACGAGCAGTACTTC,CASSPGGPAYEQYF
NA,TRBJ2-7,many,TRBV5-1,TGCGCCAGCAGCTCGGGGGCGAGCTCCTACGAGCAGTACTTC,CASSSGASSYEQYF
NA,TRBJ2-6,many,TRBV20-1,TGCAGTGCTAGAGATGTCTCTGGGGCCAACGTCCTGACTTTC,CSARDVSGANVLTF
NA,TRBJ2-7,many,TRBV12-3/TRBV12-4,TGTGCCAGCAGTTTTACAGGGTCAACCTCCTACGAGCAGTACTTC,CASSFTGSTSYEQYF
TRBD2,TRBJ2-1,many,TRBV3-1,TGTGCCAGCAGCCAAGGGAGCGCGGGAGGTTACAATGAGCAGTTCTTC,CASSQGSAGGYNEQFF
TRBD1,TRBJ2-5,many,TRBV12-3/TRBV12-4,TGTGCCAGCAAGTTTAAGGGCACAGGGGGCTTTGAGACCCAGTACTTC,CASKFKGTGGFETQYF
TRBD1,TRBJ2-7,many,TRBV12-3/TRBV12-4,TGTGCCAGCAGCCCCGGGGACAGAAACTACGAGCAGTACTTC,CASSPGDRNYEQYF
NA,TRBJ2-7,many,TRBV4-2,TGTGCCAGCAGCCAAGATACCTTTGCGGCCTACGAGCAGTACTTC,CASSQDTFAAYEQYF
TRBD1,TRBJ2-3,many,TRBV5-1,TGCGCCAGCAGCCTTTACGGGACAGGGGGTACAGATACGCAGTATTTT,CASSLYGTGGTDTQYF
NA,TRBJ1-4,many,TRBV15,TGTGCCACCAGCAGAGATCGGGGGTGGGAACTGTTTTTT,CATSRDRGWELFF
TRBD2,TRBJ2-7,many,TRBV20-1,TGCAGTGCTGAACTAGCGGACTCCTACGAGCAGTACTTC,CSAELADSYEQYF
TRBD1,TRBJ1-1,many,TRBV12-3/TRBV12-4,TGTGCCAGCAGCCTTTCCGGGACAGTGAACACTGAAGCTTTCTTT,CASSLSGTVNTEAFF
NA,TRBJ1-2,many,TRBV3-1,TGTGCCAGCAGCCCTGGACTGTCGGGCTACACCTTC,CASSPGLSGYTF
TRBD2,TRBJ2-2,many,TRBV5-4,TGTGCCAGCAGCTTTCCTAGCGGGGGGCGGAACACCGGGGAGCTGTTTTTT,CASSFPSGGRNTGELFF
NA,TRBJ1-2,many,TRBV6-5,TGTGCCAGCAGTCACCGACAGGAAGGCTATGGCTACACCTTC,CASSHRQEGYGYTF
NA,TRBJ2-1,many,TRBV20-1,TGCAGTGCTAGAGATATGGTCTCTAACAATGAGCAGTTCTTC,CSARDMVSNNEQFF
TRBD1,TRBJ1-2,many,TRBV27,TGTGCCAGCAGTTCTTTTGTAGCAGGGGGGGCCCCTAACTATGGCTACACCTTC,CASSSFVAGGAPNYGYTF
NA,TRBJ2-5,many,TRBV5-1,TGCGCCAGCAGCGTCCAAGAGACCCAGTACTTC,CASSVQETQYF
NA,TRBJ2-5,many,TRBV12-3/TRBV12-4,TGTGCCAGCAGCTCCCCTACCCGGACAGCTCAAGAGACCCAGTACTTC,CASSSPTRTAQETQYF
TRBD1,TRBJ1-5,many,TRBV20-1,TGCAGTGCCGAACCGGGACAGGGTATCACGCCCCAGCATTTT,CSAEPGQGITPQHF
NA,TRBJ1-2,many,TRBV20-1,TGCAGTGCAGGCACAGGCCCTGGGGGCTACACCTTC,CSAGTGPGGYTF
NA,TRBJ2-2,many,TRBV5-1,TGCGCCAGCAGCTTGGGTCACGCGAACACCGGGGAGCTGTTTTTT,CASSLGHANTGELFF
NA,TRBJ1-5,many,TRBV20-1,TGCAGTGCTTCGGGGGGATGGAGCAATCAGCCCCAGCATTTT,CSASGGWSNQPQHF
TRBD2,TRBJ2-3,many,TRBV5-1,TGCGCCAGCAGCTTGCTAGCGGGGGGGATTTCGGGCACAGATACGCAGTATTTT,CASSLLAGGISGTDTQYF
NA,TRBJ1-5,many,TRBV10-3,TGTGCCATCAGTGAGTCGAGGGGGGCCATTACCAATCAGCCCCAGCATTTT,CAISESRGAITNQPQHF
NA,TRBJ2-1,many,TRBV7-9,TGTGCCAGCAGCTTCTACGGGACTTGGGACAATGAGCAGTTCTTC,CASSFYGTWDNEQFF
TRBD2,TRBJ2-3,many,TRBV7-2,TGTGCCAGCAGCTCCGGGACTAGCGGGAGTAGGGCAGATACGCAGTATTTT,CASSSGTSGSRADTQYF